The T cell receptor (beta chain) described here comes from a study of shared clonotypes between healthy human individuals. Regarding the study as a whole: Estimated richness values were generally larger in naive subsets than in memory subsets. Donors were few, which limited the genetic and exposure-history diversity represented. Some naive CD4 clonotypes, roughly 4.5%, turned up in common across several donors. Clonotypes which were not shared had lower generation probabilities than clonotypes that all four donors shared.

Turning to this clone: Its antigen is not known.

V dropped 0 bases and J dropped 7 bases, with 12 bases sitting between them. Per the germline V gene, CDR1 is LGHNA and CDR2 is YSLEER. The length of the CDR3 is 15 residues. The table came from immunoSEQ multiplex PCR; TCRdb's copy has only in-frame clones and leaves some out. The data contain roughly 1.5 million clones, around 98% of them singletons. The sequenced sample consisted of naive CD4+ T cells sorted from blood. Documented subset: CD45RA+ positively selected. This sequence originates from a man aged 25 to 45 in good health. The J gene is TRBJ1-4, the V gene TRBV4-3; weak D call: TRBD1 (5 bases). The CDR3 DNA follows: TGCGCCAGCAGCCAAGACAGGGTACTGAGTGAAAAACTGTTTTTT. The encoded protein is CASSQDRVLSEKLFF.